This record looks at one TCR beta chain sequence and its context. In germline, CDR1 is LNHDA, CDR2 SQIVND (reference sequence). V lost 4 bases to trimming and J lost 7 bases; unmatched junction nucleotides: 3. This CDR3 has 13 amino acids. These data belong to a study of PD-L1 blockade in urothelial cancer. Across the study: At 3 weeks (second dose) and 6 weeks after starting treatment, blood was analyzed.

Time point noted: pretreatment peripheral blood. Using immunoSEQ multiplex PCR, the repertoire was profiled, and TCRdb retains in-frame clones only, with some absent. In the table there are about 130,000 clones, approximately 84% of which are singletons. The input for sequencing was PBMCs, taken around atezolizumab (anti-PD-L1) treatment. The V call is TRBV19, the J call TRBJ2-3, with 9 bases fitting TRBD1. The source is a man over 45 with urothelial cancer. The DNA for the CDR3 is TGTGCCAGTAGTAGGGGACAGGGAAATACGCAGTATTTT. It is translated as CASSRGQGNTQYF.